A single sample is the source of the 27 T cell receptor beta chains below, sequenced in a study of blood T cell repertoires in COVID-19. Using immunoSEQ multiplex PCR, the repertoire was profiled, and TCRdb retains in-frame clones only, with some absent. This repertoire shows tens of thousands of clones, around 80% found once; its top ten account for 5.3%. Sequences were obtained from peripheral blood. Receptors originate from a man aged 45 to 65 with active COVID-19.

In nucleotides, the CDR3 is TGTGCCAGCAGAACCCTTACAGGGTCTGGAAACACCATATATTTT. Encoded protein: CASRTLTGSGNTIYF. This chain uses TRBV11-2 with TRBJ1-3; tentative D call: TRBD1 (6 bases). There are 15 residues in the CDR3. The germline CDR1 and CDR2 sequences are SGHAT and FQNNGV. V lost 6 bases and J 1 base, leaving 13 bases between the germline ends. The full variable domain, its missing parts supplied by reference TRBV11-2 and TRBJ1-3, is EAGVAQSPRYKIIEKRQSVAFWCNPISGHATLYWYQQILGQGPKLLIQFQNNGVVDDSQLPKDRFSAERLKGVDSTLKIQPAKLEDSAVYLCASRTLTGSGNTIYFGEGSWLTVV.

The V call is TRBV3-1 (or the pseudogene TRBV3-2), the J call TRBJ1-3; weak D call: TRBD1 (5 bases). The CDR3 length is 15 residues. The V gene's germline CDR1 is LGHDT and CDR2 YNNKEL (reference sequence). V lost 1 base and J lost 8, with 15 bases in between. CDR3 in amino acids: CASSQGGDRGHTIYF. CDR3 DNA: TGTGCCAGCAGCCAAGGCGGGGACCGTGGCCACACCATATATTTT.

The CDR3 reads CASSSQGGSYNSPLHF. The CDR3 DNA reads as TGTGCCAGTAGTTCCCAGGGGGGTAGCTATAATTCACCCCTCCACTTT. V gene TRBV19 combines with J gene TRBJ1-6, with 7 nucleotides matching TRBD1. The trim removed 5 bases at V and 3 bases at J, leaving 7 bases unmatched. Germline-derived CDR1 and CDR2 are LNHDA and SQIVND (reference sequence). The CDR3 has 16 residues.

The chain couples TRBV6-6 to TRBJ2-2; weak D call: TRBD1 (5 bases). The germline V and J ends were trimmed by 3 bases and 9 bases, with 17 bases remaining between them. The CDR3 totals 15 residues. The germline V gene has CDR1 MNHNY and CDR2 SVGAGI (reference sequence). In DNA form, the CDR3 reads TGTGCCAGCAGTTATTTACCAGGTCAGGGCAGGGAGCTGTTTTTT. Translating it yields CASSYLPGQGRELFF.

The V gene is TRBV10-1, the J gene TRBJ2-3; TRBD2 matches 10 bases. V was clipped by 6 bases and J by 5 bases; unmatched bases: 8. Germline lookup yields CDR1 WNHNN and CDR2 SYGVQD (reference sequence). This CDR3 comprises 15 residues. The DNA for the CDR3 is TGCGCCAGCAGCCGCTTAAGCGGGGGGGAAGATACGCAGTATTTT. Its protein is CASSRLSGGEDTQYF.

The chain employs TRBV24-1 and TRBJ2-4; 9 bases are shared with TRBD1. V shed 4 bases and J 6 bases; nucleotides not matched to a gene: 3. Germline values: CDR1 KGHDR, CDR2 SFDVKD. CDR3 size: 14 residues. CDR3 sequence: CATSDPDRGNIQYF. The CDR3 DNA follows: TGTGCCACCAGTGACCCGGACAGGGGAAACATTCAGTACTTC.

The chain carries TRBV3-1 (or the pseudogene TRBV3-2) and TRBJ2-1, with 10 bases lining up with TRBD2. CDR3 length: 14 residues. The V and J ends lost 6 bases and 5 bases, in that order; junction bases with no gene match: 4. Looked up from germline, CDR1 is LGHDT and CDR2 is YNNKEL (reference sequence). The CDR3 here is CASSWTSGHNEQFF. The CDR3 nucleotides are TGTGCCAGCAGTTGGACTAGCGGCCACAATGAGCAGTTCTTC.

This chain joins TRBV28 and TRBJ1-3, with no clear D. V gave up 2 bases and J gave up 1 base, with 21 bases separating them. Germline loops: CDR1 MDHEN, CDR2 SYDVKM. This CDR3 has 19 amino acids. This CDR3 is CASSLGLLRRSWSGNTIYF. CDR3 in DNA: TGTGCCAGCAGTTTAGGCCTCTTGCGGCGCAGCTGGTCTGGAAACACCATATATTTT.

The chain couples TRBV14 to TRBJ1-1; unclear D gene. Between the trimmed V and J ends, which lost 1 base and 11 bases, there was a span of 11 bases. Per the germline V gene, CDR1 is SGHDN and CDR2 is FVKESK. This CDR3 region has 12 residues. CDR3 loop: CASSQGGDWAFF. The CDR3 DNA is TGTGCCAGCAGCCAAGGAGGAGATTGGGCTTTCTTT.

The V and J genes are TRBV4-2 and TRBJ1-2; D not certain. The V gene's germline CDR1 is LGHNA and CDR2 YNFKEQ. V dropped 0 bases and J dropped 2 bases, with 10 bases sitting between them. The CDR3 is made up of 15 amino acids. The CDR3 reads CASSQERQKNYGYTF. CDR3 DNA sequence: TGTGCCAGCAGCCAAGAACGCCAGAAAAACTATGGCTACACCTTC.

The CDR3 sequence is CSVLTSGTSESYEQYF. CDR3 sequence (DNA): TGCAGCGTTTTGACCTCTGGGACTAGCGAGTCCTACGAGCAGTACTTC. The rearrangement uses TRBV29-1 and TRBJ2-7; TRBD2 matches 10 bases. There are 16 residues in the CDR3. Germline V gene sequence: CDR1 SQVTM, CDR2 ANQGSEA. The J segment lost 1 base and the V segment lost 5 bases, leaving 11 bases of the junction unmatched.

V gene TRBV5-4 combines with J gene TRBJ1-6, with 7 bases that match TRBD1. Germline V gene data show CDR1 as SGHNT and CDR2 as YYREEE (reference sequence). V lost 3 bases and J lost 9; bases outside the gene matches: 9. The CDR3 covers 15 residues. CDR3 loop: CASSSDRRMSSPLHF. The CDR3 nucleotides read TGTGCCAGCAGCTCGGACAGGCGAATGAGTTCACCCCTCCACTTT.

V and J are TRBV7-9 and TRBJ2-7; 8 bases match TRBD2. This CDR3 contains 15 residues. Trimming took 5 bases from V and 2 from J; bases not matched to a gene: 8. Per germline, CDR1 SEHNR and CDR2 FQNEAQ (reference sequence). The CDR3 nucleotides read TGTGCCAGCAGCCCCCCGGCGCGGGAGGCCTACGAGCAGTACTTC. It translates to CASSPPAREAYEQYF.

The CDR3 is CASSLTGGAGETQYF. CDR3 DNA sequence: TGTGCCAGCAGCCTAACAGGGGGCGCCGGGGAGACCCAGTACTTC. The chain joins TRBV6-5 to TRBJ2-5; 9 bases line up with TRBD1. This CDR3 has 15 amino acids. After removal of 6 bases from V and 5 bases from J, the junction contained 10 bases not matched to a gene. The germline V gene encodes CDR1 MNHEY and CDR2 SVGAGI.

V is TRBV11-3 and J is TRBJ2-5; 13 positions agree with TRBD2. This CDR3 has 17 residues. J lost 4 bases, V lost 5 bases, and 10 bases had no gene match. Per the germline V gene, CDR1 is SGHNT and CDR2 is YENEEA. The CDR3, as DNA: TGTGCCAGCAGCCTCACCCGGACTAGCGGGAGCGGAGAGACCCAGTACTTC. This codes for CASSLTRTSGSGETQYF.

V gene TRBV6-5 combines with J gene TRBJ1-1; 8 positions match TRBD1. CDR1 and CDR2 (germline): MNHEY, SVGAGI. V trimming: 6 bases; J trimming: 2 bases; junction bases outside the gene matches: 5. The CDR3 has 14 residues. The CDR3 spells CASSDDRGNTEAFF. The CDR3 DNA sequence: TGTGCCAGCAGCGATGACAGGGGAAACACTGAAGCTTTCTTT.

This clone was seen a single time. This chain links TRBV6-5 with TRBJ2-5; TRBD2 might be the D (7 bases). Looked up from germline, CDR1 is MNHEY and CDR2 is SVGAGI. The CDR3 spans 14 residues. V was clipped by 7 bases and J by 9 bases, with 21 bases between them. The CDR3 region is CASNPDRRGSSQYF. DNA for the CDR3: TGTGCCAGCAACCCCGACAGGCGGGGGAGCTCCCAGTACTTC.

This rearrangement joins TRBV28 to TRBJ2-3, with D perhaps TRBD1 (6 bases). The CDR3 runs 13 residues. The ends were cut back, 3 bases at V and 5 bases at J, with 9 bases in the middle. CDR1 MDHEN and CDR2 SYDVKM come from the germline V gene. The CDR3 DNA is TGTGCCAGCAGTTTCAGGGGTATAGATACGCAGTATTTT. Encoded protein: CASSFRGIDTQYF.

The CDR3 nucleotides are TGTGCCAGCAGCTTAGTCATCGATAAGCCGGAGACCCAGTACTTC. Translating it yields CASSLVIDKPETQYF. The chain recombines TRBV7-7 with TRBJ2-5; no definite D call. Trimming removed 1 base from V and 5 bases from J, with 14 bases in between. The CDR3 has 15 residues. Germline V gives CDR1 SSHAT, CDR2 FNYEAQ (reference sequence).

Only a few counts were recorded for this clone. The V call is TRBV6-2 or TRBV6-3, the J call TRBJ2-5; a weak D match, TRBD2 (6 bases). Looked up from germline, CDR1 is MNHEY and CDR2 is SVGEGT. Trimming shortened V by 6 bases and J by 5 bases, and 19 bases separated the two germline ends. The CDR3 covers 15 residues. This chain's CDR3 is CASSRGPSVPETQYF. In DNA form, the CDR3 reads TGTGCCAGCAGCCGGGGACCTAGCGTCCCGGAGACCCAGTACTTC.

This chain links TRBV5-1 with TRBJ2-7; possibly TRBD1 for D (5 bases). This CDR3 spans 14 amino acids. V was clipped by 0 bases and J by 2 bases, with 9 bases between them. Germline CDR1 is SGHRS and CDR2 is YFSETQ. CDR3 nucleotides: TGCGCCAGCAGCTTGGTTGCAGGGACCTACGAGCAGTACTTC. It is translated as CASSLVAGTYEQYF.

J is TRBJ1-2 and V is TRBV4-3, with a weak D call TRBD1 (6 bases). V was trimmed by 4 bases and J by 1 base, leaving 10 bases between them. The germline CDR1 and CDR2 sequences are LGHNA and YSLEER. The CDR3 is 14 residues long. As DNA, the CDR3 is TGCGCCAGCAGCCCCTGGACAGTTAACTATGGCTACACCTTC. It yields the protein CASSPWTVNYGYTF.

The chain is built from TRBV6-2 or TRBV6-3 and TRBJ2-7; 8 nucleotides agree with TRBD2. This CDR3 has 14 residues. Germline CDR1 reads MNHEY; CDR2 reads SVGEGT. The J segment lost 6 bases and the V segment lost 2 bases, leaving 6 bases of the junction unmatched. Written as DNA, the CDR3 is TGTGCCAGCAGTTACAGGAGCGGGAGCTTCGAGCAGTACTTC. As protein: CASSYRSGSFEQYF.

V is TRBV3-1 (or the pseudogene TRBV3-2) and J is TRBJ2-2; 14 nucleotides agree with TRBD2. V shed 0 bases, J shed 3 bases, and the junction held 6 bases outside the gene matches. Germline-derived CDR1 and CDR2 are LGHDT and YNNKEL (reference sequence). CDR3 size: 19 residues. As DNA, the CDR3 is TGTGCCAGCAGCCAAGATAGGACTAGCGGGAGGAGGGACACCGGGGAGCTGTTTTTT. Translating gives CASSQDRTSGRRDTGELFF.

The rearrangement links TRBV28 to TRBJ1-6; possibly TRBD1 for D (5 bases). The ends were cut back, 9 bases at V and 5 bases at J, with 14 bases in the middle. CDR3 length: 14 amino acids. Germline V gene lookup returns CDR1 MDHEN and CDR2 SYDVKM. CDR3: CASSQGPNNSPLHF. In DNA form, the CDR3 reads TGTGCCAGTTCCCAGGGCCCTAATAATTCACCCCTCCACTTT.

V gene TRBV18 combines with J gene TRBJ1-2; a weak D match, TRBD1 (6 bases). Between the trimmed V and J ends, which lost 1 base and 3 bases, there was a span of 12 bases. This CDR3 is built from 15 residues. The V gene's germline CDR1 is KGHSH and CDR2 LQKENI. The CDR3 reads CASSPLTGSDYGYTF. The CDR3, as DNA: TGTGCCAGCTCACCACTCACAGGGAGTGACTATGGCTACACCTTC.

V and J are TRBV5-1 and TRBJ2-3; the match to TRBD1 covers 8 bases. This CDR3 region has 16 residues. Germline V CDR1 and CDR2: SGHRS, YFSETQ. V dropped 4 bases and J dropped 3; count of bases not matched to a gene: 10. CDR3 sequence: CASSPGEGTGTDTQYF. The CDR3 bases are TGCGCCAGCAGCCCAGGAGAGGGGACAGGAACAGATACGCAGTATTTT.